Shown below are 9 T cell receptor beta chains from a single sample sequenced in a study of chemoradiotherapy in HPV16-positive cancers. Assay used: immunoSEQ multiplex PCR; TCRdb lists only in-frame clones, some missing. The data hold about 2,200 clones, with less than 80% observed a single time. This material consisted of tumor tissue, taken from a patient who underwent chemoradiotherapy. Receptor source: a human donor with HPV-associated anogenital cancer.

This clone qualifies as large (0.1 to 1%). The chain carries TRBV7-8 and TRBJ2-1; 14 bases agree with TRBD2. After removal of 5 bases from V and 9 bases from J, the junction contained 9 bases not matched to a gene. Germline V CDR1 and CDR2: SGHVS, FQNEAQ. This CDR3 spans 16 amino acids. The CDR3 is CASSQVGLAGVGEQFF. The DNA for the CDR3 is TGTGCCAGCAGCCAAGTGGGACTAGCGGGAGTCGGTGAGCAGTTCTTC.

A single count supports this clone. The J gene is TRBJ1-1, the V gene TRBV6-6; D remains unclear. This CDR3 spans 11 amino acids. V lost 6 bases and J lost 8, with 10 bases in between. Germline-derived CDR1 and CDR2 are MNHNY and SVGAGI (reference sequence). CDR3: CASRTTAEAFF. The DNA of the CDR3 is TGTGCCAGCAGGACTACAGCAGAAGCTTTCTTT.

The rearrangement links TRBV5-8 to TRBJ1-6, with 8 positions matching TRBD1. Germline trimming cut 1 base from V and 3 bases from J; bases unmatched to any gene: 3. From germline, CDR1 is SGHTS and CDR2 YDEGEE. The CDR3 has 16 residues. The CDR3 spells CASSLFGQGYNSPLHF. The DNA for the CDR3 is TGTGCCAGCAGCTTGTTTGGACAGGGCTATAATTCACCCCTCCACTTT.

The chain has TRBV4-1 and TRBJ2-2; 8 bases fit TRBD1. CDR3 size: 15 residues. CDR1 and CDR2 (germline): MGHRA, YSYEKL. V was clipped by 0 bases and J by 11 bases; unmatched bases: 8. CDR3 sequence: CASSQDNRGLGELFF. In DNA form, the CDR3 reads TGCGCCAGCAGCCAAGATAACAGGGGGTTGGGAGAGCTGTTTTTT.

This clone turned up a few times. The chain uses TRBV2 and TRBJ2-5; D is unclear. The CDR3 contains 14 residues. Looked up from germline, CDR1 is SNHLY and CDR2 is FYNNEI. Trimming stripped 6 bases from V and 5 bases from J, with 16 bases between. The CDR3 reads CASRFPGSSETQYF. The CDR3 nucleotides read TGTGCCAGCAGGTTTCCTGGCAGTTCGGAGACCCAGTACTTC.

The genes are TRBV18 and TRBJ1-1; 8 positions agree with TRBD1. In germline, CDR1 is KGHSH, CDR2 LQKENI. J gave up 0 bases and V 4 bases, and 4 bases lay outside the gene matches. The CDR3 consists of 15 residues. The CDR3 DNA sequence: TGTGCCAGCTCACAGCAGGGGGCATTGAACACTGAAGCTTTCTTT. Encoded protein: CASSQQGALNTEAFF.

This chain links TRBV21-1 with TRBJ2-7; whether TRBD2, the table's D call, matches the DNA was not checked. TRBV21-1 is annotated as a pseudogene. CDR3 size: 13 residues. CDR3: CASSKGLAGEQYV. For the CDR3, the DNA is TGTGCCAGCAGCAAAGGACTAGCGGGCGAGCAGTACGTC.

This clone turned up a few times. The V call is TRBV9, the J call TRBJ1-3, with no clear D. V shed 0 bases and J shed 1 base, with 11 bases lying between them. The CDR3 loop spans 16 amino acids. In germline, CDR1 is SGDLS, CDR2 YYNGEE. This CDR3 is CASSVAGRGSGNTIYF. Written as DNA, the CDR3 is TGTGCCAGCAGCGTAGCTGGACGAGGGTCTGGAAACACCATATATTTT. The full variable domain, with the rest looked up from reference TRBV9 and TRBJ1-3, is DSGVTQTPKHLITATGQRVTLRCSPRSGDLSVYWYQQSLDQGLQFLIQYYNGEERAKGNILERFSAQQFPDLHSELNLSSLELGDSALYFCASSVAGRGSGNTIYFGEGSWLTVV.

The gene calls are TRBV5-8 and TRBJ1-1; D unresolved. The germline CDR1 and CDR2 sequences are SGHTS and YDEGEE. Between the trimmed V and J ends, which lost 0 bases and 1 base, there was a span of 7 bases. CDR3 length: 14 amino acids. This chain's CDR3 is CASSLGTANTEAFF. CDR3 coding DNA: TGTGCCAGCAGCTTGGGAACAGCGAACACTGAAGCTTTCTTT.